This T cell receptor (beta chain) was identified during a study of shared clonotypes between healthy human individuals. Study overall: Each donor had three CD4 naive, three CD4 memory, two CD8 naive and one CD8 memory plate.

The authors ran the assay at deep level. Original data processing: Junction-only sequences without quality scores came from ImmunoSEQ, so filtering differed. Here immunoSEQ multiplex PCR was the method, and the copy in TCRdb shows in-frame clones only, minus some. V and J calls and clone size are copied from that table; D and trimming were computed from the DNA. The profile covers some 1 million clones, with around four fifths appearing a single time and 1.2% to 1.5% taken by the ten largest. The germline gives CDR1 SGHRS, CDR2 YFSETQ. Trimming left V 6 bases short and J 2 bases short, with 14 bases between. This CDR3 is built from 14 residues.

The sequence was collected from a man between 18 and 35 years old in good health. J is TRBJ1-2 and V is TRBV5-1; D remains ambiguous. The sequenced sample consisted of memory CD4+ T cells sorted from blood. The subset: CD45RA-negative fraction. CDR3 coding DNA: TGCGCCAGCACCCCCTCCACCTCAAACTATGGCTACACCTTC. This encodes CASTPSTSNYGYTF.